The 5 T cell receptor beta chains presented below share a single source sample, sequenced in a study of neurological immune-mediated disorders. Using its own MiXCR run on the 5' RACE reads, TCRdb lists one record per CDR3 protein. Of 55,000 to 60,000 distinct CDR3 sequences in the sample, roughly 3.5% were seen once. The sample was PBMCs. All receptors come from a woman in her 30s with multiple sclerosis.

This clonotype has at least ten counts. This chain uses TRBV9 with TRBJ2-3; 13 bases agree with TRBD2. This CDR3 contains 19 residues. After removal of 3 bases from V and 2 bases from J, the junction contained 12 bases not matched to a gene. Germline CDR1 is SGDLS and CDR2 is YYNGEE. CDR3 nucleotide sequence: TGTGCCAGCAGCGCCCGACTAGCGGGAGGTGGGATGGCCACAGATACGCAGTATTTT. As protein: CASSARLAGGGMATDTQYF.

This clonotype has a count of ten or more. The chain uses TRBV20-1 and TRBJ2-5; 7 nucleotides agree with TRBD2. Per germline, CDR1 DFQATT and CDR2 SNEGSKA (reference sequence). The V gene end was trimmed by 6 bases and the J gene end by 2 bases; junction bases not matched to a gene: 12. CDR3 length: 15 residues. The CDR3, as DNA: TGCAGTGCGGAAGCGGGGAAGCTTCAGCAAGAGACCCAGTACTTC. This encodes CSAEAGKLQQETQYF.

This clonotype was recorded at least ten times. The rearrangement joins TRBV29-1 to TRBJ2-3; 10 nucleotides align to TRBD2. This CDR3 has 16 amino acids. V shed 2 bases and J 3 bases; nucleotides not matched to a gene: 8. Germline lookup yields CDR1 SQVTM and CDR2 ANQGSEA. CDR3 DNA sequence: TGCAGCGTTGAAAACCCGGGACTAGCGCAGACAGATACGCAGTATTTT. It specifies CSVENPGLAQTDTQYF.

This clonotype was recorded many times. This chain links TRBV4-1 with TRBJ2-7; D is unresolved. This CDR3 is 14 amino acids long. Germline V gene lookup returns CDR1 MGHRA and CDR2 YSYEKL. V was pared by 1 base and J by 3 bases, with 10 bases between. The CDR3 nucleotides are TGCGCCAGCAGCCAAGGAGACCTGAACTACGAGCAGTACTTC. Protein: CASSQGDLNYEQYF.

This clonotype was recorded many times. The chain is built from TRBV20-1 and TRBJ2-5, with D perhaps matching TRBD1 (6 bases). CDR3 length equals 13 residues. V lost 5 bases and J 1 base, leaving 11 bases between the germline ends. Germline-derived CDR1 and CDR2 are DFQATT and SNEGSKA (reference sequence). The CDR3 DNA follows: TGCAGTGCTCTAGGACAGATCCAAGAGACCCAGTACTTC. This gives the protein CSALGQIQETQYF.